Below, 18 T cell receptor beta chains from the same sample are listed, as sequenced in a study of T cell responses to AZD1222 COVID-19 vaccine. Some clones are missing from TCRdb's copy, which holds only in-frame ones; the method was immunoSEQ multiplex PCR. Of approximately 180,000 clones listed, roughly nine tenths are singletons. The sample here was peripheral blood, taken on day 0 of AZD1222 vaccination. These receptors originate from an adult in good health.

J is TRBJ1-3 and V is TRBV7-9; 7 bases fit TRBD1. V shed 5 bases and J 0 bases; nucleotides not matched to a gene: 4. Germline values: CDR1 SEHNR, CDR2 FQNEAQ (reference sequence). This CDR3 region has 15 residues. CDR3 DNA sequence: TGTGCCAGCAGCACTGACAGGGACTCTGGAAACACCATATATTTT. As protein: CASSTDRDSGNTIYF.

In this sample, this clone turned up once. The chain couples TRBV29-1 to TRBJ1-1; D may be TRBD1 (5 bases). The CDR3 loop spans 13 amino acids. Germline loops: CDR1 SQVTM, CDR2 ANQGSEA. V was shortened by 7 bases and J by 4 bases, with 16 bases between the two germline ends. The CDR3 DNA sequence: TGCAGCGGATACCGAGGGGTCACCACTGAAGCTTTCTTT. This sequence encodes CSGYRGVTTEAFF.

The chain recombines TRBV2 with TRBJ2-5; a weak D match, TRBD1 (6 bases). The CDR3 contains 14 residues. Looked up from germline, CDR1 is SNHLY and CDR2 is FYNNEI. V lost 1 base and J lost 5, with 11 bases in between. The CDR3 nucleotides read TGTGCCAGCAGTGAAGGGGGGCCCGGCGAGACCCAGTACTTC. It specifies CASSEGGPGETQYF.

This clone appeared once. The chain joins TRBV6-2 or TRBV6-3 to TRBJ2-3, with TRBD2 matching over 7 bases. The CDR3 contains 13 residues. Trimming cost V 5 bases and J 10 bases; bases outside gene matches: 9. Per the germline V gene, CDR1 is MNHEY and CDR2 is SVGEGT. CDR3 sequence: CASSDRRLAPQYF. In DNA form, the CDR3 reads TGTGCCAGCAGTGATCGGCGACTAGCTCCGCAGTATTTT.

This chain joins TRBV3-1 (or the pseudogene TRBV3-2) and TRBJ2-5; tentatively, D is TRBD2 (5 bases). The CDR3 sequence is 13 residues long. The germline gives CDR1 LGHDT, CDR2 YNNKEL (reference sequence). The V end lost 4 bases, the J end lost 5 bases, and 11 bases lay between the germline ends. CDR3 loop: CASSRGLRETQYF. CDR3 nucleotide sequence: TGTGCCAGCAGCCGAGGGCTAAGGGAGACCCAGTACTTC.

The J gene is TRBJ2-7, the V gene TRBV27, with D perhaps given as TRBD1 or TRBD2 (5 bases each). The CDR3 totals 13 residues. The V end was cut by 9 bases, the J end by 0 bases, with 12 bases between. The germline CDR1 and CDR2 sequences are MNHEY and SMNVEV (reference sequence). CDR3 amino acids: CASWGRTSYEQYF. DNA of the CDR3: TGTGCCAGTTGGGGACGTACCTCCTACGAGCAGTACTTC.

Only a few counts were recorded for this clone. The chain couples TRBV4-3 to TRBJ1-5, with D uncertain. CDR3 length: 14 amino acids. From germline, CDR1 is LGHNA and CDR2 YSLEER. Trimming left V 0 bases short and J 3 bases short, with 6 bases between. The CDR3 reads CASSQDPINQPQHF. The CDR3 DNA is TGCGCCAGCAGCCAAGATCCGATCAATCAGCCCCAGCATTTT.

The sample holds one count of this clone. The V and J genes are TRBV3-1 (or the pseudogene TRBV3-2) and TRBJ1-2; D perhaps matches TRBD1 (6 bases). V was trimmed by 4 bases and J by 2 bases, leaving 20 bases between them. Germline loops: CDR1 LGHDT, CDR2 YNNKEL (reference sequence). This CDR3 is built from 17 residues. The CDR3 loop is CASSPTSRGAFNYGYTF. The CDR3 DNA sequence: TGTGCCAGCAGCCCTACCTCTCGGGGGGCCTTCAACTATGGCTACACCTTC.

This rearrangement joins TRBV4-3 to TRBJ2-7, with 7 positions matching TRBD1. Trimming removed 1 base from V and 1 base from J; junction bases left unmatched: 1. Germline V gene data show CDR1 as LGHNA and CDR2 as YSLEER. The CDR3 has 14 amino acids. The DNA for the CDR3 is TGCGCCAGCAGCCAAGGGGGACAGTCCTACGAGCAGTACTTC. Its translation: CASSQGGQSYEQYF.

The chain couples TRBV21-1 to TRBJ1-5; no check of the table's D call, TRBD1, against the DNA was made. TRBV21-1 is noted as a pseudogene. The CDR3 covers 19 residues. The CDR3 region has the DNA TGTGCCAGCAGCAAACCTCCGACAGGGCGCCGGTATAGCAATCAGCCCCAGCATTTT. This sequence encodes CASSKPPTGRRYSNQPQHF.

This CDR3 is CASSDLPGQNPLGYTF. DNA for the CDR3: TGTGCCAGCAGTGATTTACCCGGACAGAACCCCCTTGGCTACACCTTC. J is TRBJ1-2 and V is TRBV6-4; possibly TRBD1 for D (6 bases). V lost 3 bases, J lost 7 bases, and 21 bases lay in between. This CDR3 comprises 16 residues. Germline-derived CDR1 and CDR2 are MRHNA and SNTAGT.

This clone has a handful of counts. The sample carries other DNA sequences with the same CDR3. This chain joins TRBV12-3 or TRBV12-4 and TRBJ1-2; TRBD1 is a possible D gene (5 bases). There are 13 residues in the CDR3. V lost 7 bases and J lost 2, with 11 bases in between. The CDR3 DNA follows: TGTGCCAGCAAAAATAGGGGAAACTATGGCTACACCTTC. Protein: CASKNRGNYGYTF.

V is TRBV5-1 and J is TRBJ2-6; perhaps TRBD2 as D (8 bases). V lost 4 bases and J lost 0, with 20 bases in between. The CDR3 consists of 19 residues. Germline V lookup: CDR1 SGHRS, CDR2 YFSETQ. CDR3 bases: TGCGCCAGCAGCACTCGACAGGGCGGGGGGTCCTCTGGGGCCAACGTCCTGACTTTC. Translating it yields CASSTRQGGGSSGANVLTF.

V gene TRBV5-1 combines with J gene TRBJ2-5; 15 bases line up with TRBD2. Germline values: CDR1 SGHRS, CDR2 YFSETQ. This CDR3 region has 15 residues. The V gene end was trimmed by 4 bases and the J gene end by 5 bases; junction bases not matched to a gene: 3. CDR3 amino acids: CASSRGTSGRETQYF. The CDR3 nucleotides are TGCGCCAGCAGCCGCGGGACTAGCGGGAGGGAGACCCAGTACTTC.

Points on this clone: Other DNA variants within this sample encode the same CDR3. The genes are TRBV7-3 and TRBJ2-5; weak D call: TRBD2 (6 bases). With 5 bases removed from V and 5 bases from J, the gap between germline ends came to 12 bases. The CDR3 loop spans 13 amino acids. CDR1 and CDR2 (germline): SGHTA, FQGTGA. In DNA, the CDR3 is TGTGCCAGCAGCCTAAGAGGGAGGGAGACCCAGTACTTC. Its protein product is CASSLRGRETQYF.

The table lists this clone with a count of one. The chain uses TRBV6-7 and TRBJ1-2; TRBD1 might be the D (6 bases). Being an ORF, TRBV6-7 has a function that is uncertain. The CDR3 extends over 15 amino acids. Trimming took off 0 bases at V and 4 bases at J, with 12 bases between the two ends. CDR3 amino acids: CASSYSTQGGYGYTF. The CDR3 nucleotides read TGTGCCAGCAGTTACTCGACACAGGGAGGCTATGGCTACACCTTC.

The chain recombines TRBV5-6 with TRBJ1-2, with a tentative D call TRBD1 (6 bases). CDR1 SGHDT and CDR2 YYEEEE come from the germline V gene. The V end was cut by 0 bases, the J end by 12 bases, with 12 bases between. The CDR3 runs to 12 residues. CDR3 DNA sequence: TGTGCCAGCAGCTTGGCCGGGGGCACAGACACCTTC. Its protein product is CASSLAGGTDTF.

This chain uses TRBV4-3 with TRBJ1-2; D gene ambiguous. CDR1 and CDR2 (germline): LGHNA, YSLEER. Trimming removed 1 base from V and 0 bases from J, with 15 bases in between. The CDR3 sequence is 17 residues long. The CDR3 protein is CASSQVGWARANYGYTF. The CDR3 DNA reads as TGCGCCAGCAGCCAAGTTGGTTGGGCCCGAGCTAACTATGGCTACACCTTC.